This is a list of T cell receptor beta chains from one sample in a study of tumour-infiltrating T cells in Burkitt lymphoma. Sequencing used immunoSEQ multiplex PCR; TCRdb keeps in-frame clones, though not all of them. The repertoire holds about 50,000 clones, less than 40% seen once, with approximately 2.6% in the top ten. Sequenced: tumor tissue. The source of these receptors is a human donor with Burkitt lymphoma. Each CDR3 is given with its conserved first and last residue. The D gene is left open where the match is weak. A clone size is listed for some rows: how often the clone was seen (once, few, many), or a class if it is expanded.

d_call	v_call	clone_size	j_call	cdr3_nt	cdr3_aa
TRBD2	TRBV4-1	few	TRBJ2-7	TGCGCCAGCAGCCAAGGAAGCCCTCGGGTAGCGGGGGTGTACGAGCAGTACTTC	CASSQGSPRVAGVYEQYF
NA	TRBV9	NA	TRBJ2-2	TGTGCCAGCAGCCCCGGATACACCGGGGAGCTGTTTTTT	CASSPGYTGELFF
NA	TRBV19	NA	TRBJ2-2	TGTGCCAGTACGGAATGGGGGCAGAACACCGGGGAGCTGTTTTTT	CASTEWGQNTGELFF
NA	TRBV7-8	few	TRBJ1-5	TGTGCCAGCAGCGTGGGTAGGGTTAGCAATCAGCCCCAGCATTTT	CASSVGRVSNQPQHF
NA	TRBV27	NA	TRBJ1-2	TGTGCCAGCAGATCGTGGGCGCACGCCACCTATGGCTACACCTTC	CASRSWAHATYGYTF
NA	TRBV14	few	TRBJ2-7	TGTGCCAGCAGCCCCCAGGGACATCTGAGGTACGAGCAGTACTTC	CASSPQGHLRYEQYF
TRBD1	TRBV19	few	TRBJ1-2	TGTGCCAGTGATGACAGGGCGTATGGCTACACCTTC	CASDDRAYGYTF
NA	TRBV6-5	few	TRBJ1-2	TGTGCCAGCTCCCAACAGGGAAAAGGCTACACCTTC	CASSQQGKGYTF
NA	TRBV6-4	NA	TRBJ2-3	TGTGCCAGCAGCACTAGGGGGGGGATAGGAGATACGCAGTATTTT	CASSTRGGIGDTQYF
TRBD1	TRBV6-5	NA	TRBJ2-5	TGTGCCAGCAGCAACAGGGGGCCAGAGACCCAGTACTTC	CASSNRGPETQYF
TRBD1	TRBV6-1	NA	TRBJ1-2	TGTGCCAGCAGTCTGTGGACAGGGGGCTCTGGCTACACCTTC	CASSLWTGGSGYTF
NA	TRBV19	NA	TRBJ2-6	TGTGCCAGTAGTATTCTGGGGTCTGGGGCCAACGTCCTGACTTTC	CASSILGSGANVLTF
NA	TRBV29-1	NA	TRBJ1-2	NA	CSVASGAVGGYTF
NA	TRBV4-3	many	TRBJ2-7	TGCGCCAGCTCGGGGACCGAGCAGTACTTC	CASSGTEQYF
NA	TRBV5-8	NA	TRBJ1-3	TGTGCCAGTAGCCCCGGATATGGACACAGCTCTGGAAACACCATATATTTT	CASSPGYGHSSGNTIYF
NA	TRBV5-1	NA	TRBJ1-4	TGCGCCAGCAGTCTGGGGTCAACTAATGAAAAACTGTTTTTT	CASSLGSTNEKLFF
NA	TRBV5-6	few	TRBJ1-2	TGTGCCAGCAACTTGACCCGGAGCTATGGCTACACCTTC	CASNLTRSYGYTF
NA	TRBV5-1	NA	TRBJ2-2	TGCGCCAGCAGGTCTGAACCCAACACCGGGGAGCTGTTTTTT	CASRSEPNTGELFF
TRBD2	TRBV6-5	few	TRBJ2-7	TGTGCCAGCAGTGCGTACAAGGGACTAGCCTACGAGCAGTACTTC	CASSAYKGLAYEQYF